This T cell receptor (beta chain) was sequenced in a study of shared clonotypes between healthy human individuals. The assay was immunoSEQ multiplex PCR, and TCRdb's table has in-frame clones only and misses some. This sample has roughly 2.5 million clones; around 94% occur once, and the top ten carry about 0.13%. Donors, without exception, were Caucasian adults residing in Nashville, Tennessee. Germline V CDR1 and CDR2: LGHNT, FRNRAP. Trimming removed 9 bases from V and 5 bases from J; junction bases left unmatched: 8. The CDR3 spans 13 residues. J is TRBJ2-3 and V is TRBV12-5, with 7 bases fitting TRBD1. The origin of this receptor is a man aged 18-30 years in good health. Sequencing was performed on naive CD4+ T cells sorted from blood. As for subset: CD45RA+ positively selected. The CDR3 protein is CASRATGQDTQYF. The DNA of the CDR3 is TGTGCTAGCCGAGCGACAGGGCAAGATACGCAGTATTTT. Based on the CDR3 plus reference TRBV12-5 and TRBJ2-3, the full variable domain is DARVTQTPRHKVTEMGQEVTMRCQPILGHNTVFWYRQTMMQGLELLAYFRNRAPLDDSGMPKDRFSAEMPDATLATLKIQPSEPRDSAVYFCASRATGQDTQYFGPGTRLTVL.